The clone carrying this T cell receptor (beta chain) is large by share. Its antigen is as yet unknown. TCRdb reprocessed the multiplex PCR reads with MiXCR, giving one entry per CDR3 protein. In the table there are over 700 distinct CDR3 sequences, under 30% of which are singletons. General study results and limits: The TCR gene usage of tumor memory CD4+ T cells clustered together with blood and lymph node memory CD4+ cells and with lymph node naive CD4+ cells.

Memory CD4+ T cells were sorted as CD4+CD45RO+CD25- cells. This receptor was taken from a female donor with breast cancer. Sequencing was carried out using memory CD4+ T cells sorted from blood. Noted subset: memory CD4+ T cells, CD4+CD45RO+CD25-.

CDR3 coding DNA: TGTGCCAGCACTGACGGGACAGACTATGGCTACACCTTC. Protein: CASTDGTDYGYTF. This chain uses TRBV12-3 or TRBV12-4 with TRBJ1-2; the match to TRBD1 covers 7 bases. With 7 bases clipped from V and 3 bases from J, the junction kept 5 bases outside the gene matches. The CDR3 contains 13 residues.